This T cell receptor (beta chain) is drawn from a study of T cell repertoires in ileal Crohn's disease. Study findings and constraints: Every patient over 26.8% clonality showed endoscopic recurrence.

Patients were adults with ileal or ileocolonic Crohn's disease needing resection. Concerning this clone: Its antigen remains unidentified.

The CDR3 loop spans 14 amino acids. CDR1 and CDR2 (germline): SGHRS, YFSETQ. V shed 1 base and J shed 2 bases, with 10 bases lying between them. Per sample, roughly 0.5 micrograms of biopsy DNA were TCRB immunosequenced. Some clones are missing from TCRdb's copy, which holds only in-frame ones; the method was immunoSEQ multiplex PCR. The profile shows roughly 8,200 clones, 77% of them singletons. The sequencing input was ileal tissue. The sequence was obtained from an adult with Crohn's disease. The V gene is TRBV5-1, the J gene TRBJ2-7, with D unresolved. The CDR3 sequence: CASSLHNTPYEQYF. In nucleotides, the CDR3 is TGCGCCAGCAGCTTGCACAACACCCCCTACGAGCAGTACTTC.